The rows below give T cell receptor beta chains drawn from one sample of a study of T cell changes during pregnancy in multiple sclerosis. The method was immunoSEQ multiplex PCR; TCRdb's version includes in-frame clones alone and lacks a portion of them. The sample includes almost 20,000 clones, roughly nine tenths of them seen just once. The sequencing here drew on CD8+ T cells from peripheral blood mononuclear cells, taken in the third trimester of pregnancy. Receptors originate from a female donor in good health, enrolled as a control in a pregnancy study. Both conserved end residues are part of each CDR3. The D gene is left open where the match is weak. The size field is filled for only some rows; it gives once, few, many or a size class.

DNA	CDR3	V	D	J	size
TGTGCCAGCAGCTTACGGGGTACCCACGAGCAGTACTTC	CASSLRGTHEQYF	TRBV7-9	.	TRBJ2-7	.
TGTGCCAGCAGCCCGGGGCTAGCGGGAGGTGATGAGCAGTTCTTC	CASSPGLAGGDEQFF	TRBV2	TRBD2	TRBJ2-1	once
TGTGCCACCAGCAGAAAAATGACGGAGGGCCCGGGCCAGGGCTACACCTTC	CATSRKMTEGPGQGYTF	TRBV15	.	TRBJ1-2	once
TGTGCCAGCAGCTTAGCAGCGGCTGCCTACGAGCAGTACTTC	CASSLAAAAYEQYF	TRBV7-2	.	TRBJ2-7	.
TGCGCCAGCAGCCTCACTACTAGCAACGGGGAGCTGTTTTTT	CASSLTTSNGELFF	TRBV4-1	.	TRBJ2-2	.
TGTGCCAGCAGTTTATCACAGAGCATGAACACTGAAGCTTTCTTT	CASSLSQSMNTEAFF	TRBV28	.	TRBJ1-1	.
TGCGCCAGCAGGCGTACAGGGAGCACAGATACGCAGTATTTT	CASRRTGSTDTQYF	TRBV4-1	.	TRBJ2-3	.
TGTGCCAGCAGCTTCCGGAAGGGGATTCTGAACACCGGGGAGCTGTTTTTT	CASSFRKGILNTGELFF	TRBV7-9	.	TRBJ2-2	.
TGTGCCAGCAGTTTAGGGGGGGCGGAAATTTACGAGCAGTACTTC	CASSLGGAEIYEQYF	TRBV27	.	TRBJ2-7	.
TGTGCCAGCAGTGGGACAGAAGACTATGGCTACACCTTC	CASSGTEDYGYTF	TRBV2	.	TRBJ1-2	.
TGTGCCAGCGCCCCCGGGAGCATTTCGGGGGCCAACGTCCTGACTTTC	CASAPGSISGANVLTF	TRBV7-8	.	TRBJ2-6	few
TGCGCCAGCAGCCAAGCCCCGGGACTATACCAAGAGACCCAGTACTTC	CASSQAPGLYQETQYF	TRBV4-1	TRBD2	TRBJ2-5	.
TGTGCCAGCAGTACTCTAGCGGCGAACACCGGGGAGCTGTTTTTT	CASSTLAANTGELFF	TRBV27	TRBD2	TRBJ2-2	.
TGTGCCAGCAGTGAAAAGCTCTACGAGCAGTACTTC	CASSEKLYEQYF	TRBV6-1	.	TRBJ2-7	.
TGTGCCAGCAGTTTATCGGATCGTGGGAGGGGTCACGGGGAGCTGTTTTTT	CASSLSDRGRGHGELFF	TRBV27	TRBD2	TRBJ2-2	.
TGTGCCAGCAGCTTAACGGGAGGGGACTACAATGAGCAGTTCTTC	CASSLTGGDYNEQFF	TRBV7-2	TRBD2	TRBJ2-1	.
TGCGCCAGCAGCTTAATGACAGGAAGGGGCCAGCCCCAGCATTTT	CASSLMTGRGQPQHF	TRBV5-1	.	TRBJ1-5	.
TGTGCCAGCAGCTTAGGCAGGGGGTATGGCTACACCTTC	CASSLGRGYGYTF	TRBV7-3	TRBD1	TRBJ1-2	once
TGTGCCAGCAACAGGGGAAATCAGCCCCAGCATTTT	CASNRGNQPQHF	TRBV25-1	TRBD1	TRBJ1-5	.
TGTGCCACCACTTCCGCAGGGCGAACCTACGAGCAGTACTTC	CATTSAGRTYEQYF	TRBV15	.	TRBJ2-7	.
TGCGCCAGCAGCCTAGGGACTTCCGGCTGGAATGAGCAGTTCTTC	CASSLGTSGWNEQFF	TRBV4-3	.	TRBJ2-1	.
TGTGCCAGCAGGGTCCGGTCTGGAAACACCATATATTTT	CASRVRSGNTIYF	TRBV6-1	.	TRBJ1-3	.
TGTGCCAGCAGCCAAGCGAAACACGACGAGCAGTACTTC	CASSQAKHDEQYF	TRBV4-2	.	TRBJ2-7	.
TGTGCCATCGGGGGGACCGGGGAGCTGTTTTTT	CAIGGTGELFF	TRBV10-3	.	TRBJ2-2	.
TGTGCCACCGGACTAGCGATGTACAATGAGCAGTTCTTC	CATGLAMYNEQFF	TRBV19	TRBD2	TRBJ2-1	.
TGTGCCAGTAGTATAGCTAGGGACAGTGAAGCTTTCTTT	CASSIARDSEAFF	TRBV19	TRBD1	TRBJ1-1	.
TGTGCCAGCAGCCAAGAGGGGCCGGGAGCCTACAATGAGCAGTTCTTC	CASSQEGPGAYNEQFF	TRBV4-2	.	TRBJ2-1	once
TGCAGCGGCAAGCAGGGGGCTTACAATGAGCAGTTCTTC	CSGKQGAYNEQFF	TRBV29-1	TRBD1	TRBJ2-1	.
TGTGCCAGTAGTACGAGTTATAGCAATCAGCCCCAGCATTTT	CASSTSYSNQPQHF	TRBV19	.	TRBJ1-5	.
TGTGCCAGTAGTCAGGGGTGGGGTAGAACTAATGAAAAACTGTTTTTT	CASSQGWGRTNEKLFF	TRBV19	.	TRBJ1-4	.
TGTGCCAGCAGCTTGTGGCTGGAGGTGAACACTGAAGCTTTCTTT	CASSLWLEVNTEAFF	TRBV5-5	.	TRBJ1-1	medium-sized
TGTGCCAGCAGCGACCGAGGGCGGGGGGGCACAGATACGCAGTATTTT	CASSDRGRGGTDTQYF	TRBV13	TRBD2	TRBJ2-3	.
TGTGCCAGCAGCGTAGCAGTGGATCGCCCCCGCGGGGAGACCCAGTACTTC	CASSVAVDRPRGETQYF	TRBV9	.	TRBJ2-5	.
TGTGCCAGCAGTTCAATCCGGACAGGGGACGAGCAGTACTTC	CASSSIRTGDEQYF	TRBV27	TRBD1	TRBJ2-7	.
TGTGCCAGCTCAACAAACAGGGATGACACTGAAGCTTTCTTT	CASSTNRDDTEAFF	TRBV18	.	TRBJ1-1	.
TGTGCCTGGAGTATAGCCCAGGGCTACGAGCAGTACTTC	CAWSIAQGYEQYF	TRBV30	.	TRBJ2-7	.
TGTGCCAGCAGGTGGGGACAGAACACCGGGGAGCTGTTTTTT	CASRWGQNTGELFF	TRBV27	.	TRBJ2-2	.
TGTGCCAGCAGCTTCGGACTAGGGGAACTCAATGAGCAGTTCTTC	CASSFGLGELNEQFF	TRBV7-9	TRBD2	TRBJ2-1	.
TGTGCCAGCAGCGCAAGAGACAGGGAGGCAGATACGCAGTATTTT	CASSARDREADTQYF	TRBV7-9	.	TRBJ2-3	.
TGTGCCAGCAGTTACGGAGGGGCCTTTCGGGAAAAACTGTTTTTT	CASSYGGAFREKLFF	TRBV6-5	.	TRBJ1-4	.
TGCAGCGGGAGCTCTGGAAACACCATATATTTT	CSGSSGNTIYF	TRBV29-1	.	TRBJ1-3	once
TGTGCCAGCAGTTTCGGACTAGCGGGAGGGGAGACCCAGTACTTC	CASSFGLAGGETQYF	TRBV5-8	TRBD2	TRBJ2-5	.
TGTGCCAGCAGGATCCGGGACAGGGGACTTCAAACTGAAGCTTTCTTT	CASRIRDRGLQTEAFF	TRBV28	TRBD1	TRBJ1-1	.
TGTGCCAGCAGCTTATGGATAGGACTCCAAGAGACCCAGTACTTC	CASSLWIGLQETQYF	TRBV7-9	.	TRBJ2-5	.
TGTGCCAGCAGCTTACTAGCGGTTGACTCCTACGAGCAGTACTTC	CASSLLAVDSYEQYF	TRBV7-2	TRBD2	TRBJ2-7	.
TGTGCCAGCAGCCCCAGGGATAGTTCCTACGAGCAGTACTTC	CASSPRDSSYEQYF	TRBV4-2	.	TRBJ2-7	.